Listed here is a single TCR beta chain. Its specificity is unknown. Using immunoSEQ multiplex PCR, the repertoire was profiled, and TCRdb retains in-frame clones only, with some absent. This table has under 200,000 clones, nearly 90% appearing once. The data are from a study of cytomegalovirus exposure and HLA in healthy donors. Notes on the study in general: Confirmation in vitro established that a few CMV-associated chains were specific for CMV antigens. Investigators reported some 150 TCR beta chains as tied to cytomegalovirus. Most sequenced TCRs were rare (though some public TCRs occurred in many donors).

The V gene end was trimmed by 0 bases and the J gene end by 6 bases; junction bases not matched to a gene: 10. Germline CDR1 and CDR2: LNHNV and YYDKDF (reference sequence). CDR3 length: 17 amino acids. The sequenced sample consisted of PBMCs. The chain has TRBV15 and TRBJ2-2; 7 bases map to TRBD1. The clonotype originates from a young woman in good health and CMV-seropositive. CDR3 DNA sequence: TGTGCCACCAGCAGAGATAACAGGGGCCGTATATCCGGGGAGCTGTTTTTT. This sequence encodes CATSRDNRGRISGELFF.